This T cell receptor beta chain comes out of a study of T cell repertoires and HLA-DP antigens. Across the study: In vitro CD4+ alloreactivity was against HeLa-presented HLA-DP.

The germline CDR1 and CDR2 sequences are MNHNS and SASEGT. V shed 3 bases, J shed 5 bases, and the junction held 3 bases outside the gene matches. The CDR3 is 13 residues long. Deep-resolution sequencing targeted approximately 200,000 T cell genomes in pre-culture CD4+ samples. Produced via immunoSEQ multiplex PCR; TCRdb's table is partial and in-frame only. Among about 89,000 clones listed, 86% were seen once. To note about this clone: What it recognizes is unknown.

Sequencing was performed on CD4+ T cells from PBMCs. This clonotype was obtained from a man aged 45-60 years in good health and CMV-seronegative. The chain links TRBV6-1 to TRBJ1-1; 7 bases map to TRBD1. This CDR3 is CASSDRQGTEAFF. CDR3 in DNA: TGTGCCAGCAGTGATAGACAGGGAACTGAAGCTTTCTTT.